Detailed here is one T cell receptor beta chain. The data were taken from a study of blood T cell repertoires in COVID-19. Study context: Material from acute and convalescent COVID-19 was sourced from the United States, Italy and Spain. Sources were T cells, B-cell-depleted T cells, or PBMCs; the material itself was cDNA or gDNA.

Germline loops: CDR1 LGHDT, CDR2 YNNKEL (reference sequence). V gave up 1 base and J gave up 1 base, with 10 bases separating them. The CDR3 is 15 residues long. Authors' methods: Reference gene primers were amplified, and this amplification served to estimate nucleated cell counts. TCRdb's copy holds only in-frame clones and misses some; the assay was immunoSEQ multiplex PCR. V, J and clone size are those of that table, while D and trimming were read from the DNA. The sample contains 60,000 to 80,000 clones, about 89% of which appear only once. Sequenced: peripheral blood. The receptor was isolated from a man in his fifties or sixties with acute or convalescent COVID-19. The chain employs TRBV3-1 (or the pseudogene TRBV3-2) and TRBJ1-2; D unresolved. The CDR3 nucleotides read TGTGCCAGCAGCCAAGGAAACTCGCTTAACTATGGCTACACCTTC. Protein sequence: CASSQGNSLNYGYTF.